Reported below is one T cell receptor (beta chain). What it binds is not known. Method: immunoSEQ multiplex PCR; TCRdb's copy keeps in-frame clones and lacks some. The table includes approximately 190,000 clones, around 93% detected once. The data stem from a study of T cell responses to AZD1222 COVID-19 vaccine. Points from the study as a whole: Every sample of the repertoires postdated the peak T cell response. Targets within unmutated variant regions were reportedly found for nearly half of spike-specific TCRs. Regions 160-218 and 743-854 dominated among vaccine-associated CD4 TCRs spanning spike.

Unmatched junction bases numbered 11, after V lost 4 bases and J lost 8 bases. This CDR3 comprises 15 residues. The germline V gene has CDR1 LNHNV and CDR2 YYDKDF (reference sequence). The receptor was derived from an adult in good health. V usage is TRBV15 and J usage is TRBJ1-2; 9 bases agree with TRBD1. This specimen consisted of peripheral blood, obtained on day 0 of AZD1222 vaccination. The CDR3 reads CATSKDLQGAGGYTF. In DNA form, the CDR3 reads TGTGCCACCAGCAAGGACTTACAGGGGGCAGGAGGCTACACCTTC.